The rows below give T cell receptor beta chains drawn from one sample of a study of blood T cell repertoires in COVID-19. The method was immunoSEQ multiplex PCR; TCRdb's version includes in-frame clones alone and lacks a portion of them. The table shows about 270,000 clones, with about 88% occurring only once. The sample consisted of PBMCs or T cells enriched from blood (not recorded which). The source of these receptors is a woman in her sixties or seventies in a cohort exposed to, infected with or recovered from COVID-19 (not recorded which). CDR3s include the opening cysteine and the closing phenylalanine or tryptophan. The D gene is left open where the match is weak. Size tells how often a clone was seen (once, few, many) or the class of an expanded clone, and some rows leave it out.

>TRBV29-1|.|TRBJ2-7|.|11
TGCAGCGTGCCAGGGACCTACGAGCAGTACTTC
CSVPGTYEQYF
>TRBV4-3|.|TRBJ2-3|.|15
TGCGCCAGCAGCCAAGATAGTAGGGGCGCAGATACGCAGTATTTT
CASSQDSRGADTQYF
>TRBV7-9|.|TRBJ2-2|.|13
TGTGCCAGCAGCTTTTTCCGGGCCGGGGAGCTGTTTTTT
CASSFFRAGELFF
>TRBV5-1|.|TRBJ1-3|TRBD1|15
TGCGCCAGCAGCCAAACCGGACAGGGTGGAAACACCATATATTTT
CASSQTGQGGNTIYF
>TRBV28|once|TRBJ1-5|TRBD1|14
TGTGCCAGCAGTCCCCGGACAGGGGGTCAGCCCCAGCATTTT
CASSPRTGGQPQHF
>TRBV3-1/TRBV3-2|.|TRBJ1-1|.|14
TGTGCCAGCAGCCAAGATGACGGGAAGGGTGAAGCTTTCTTT
CASSQDDGKGEAFF
>TRBV19|.|TRBJ2-1|.|13
TGTGCCAGTAGTTCCACAGGAGTAAATGAGCAGTTCTTC
CASSSTGVNEQFF
>TRBV11-2|.|TRBJ1-6|TRBD1|16
TGTGCCAGCAGCTTAGGGACAGGGGGCGATAATTCACCCCTCCACTTT
CASSLGTGGDNSPLHF
>TRBV19|.|TRBJ2-3|.|13
TGTGCCAGTAGTTCCTCAGGGTCGGATACGCAGTATTTT
CASSSSGSDTQYF
>TRBV9|.|TRBJ1-1|TRBD1|13
TGTGCCAGCAGCGTTCGGACAGGGGGTGAAGCTTTCTTT
CASSVRTGGEAFF
>TRBV10-1|.|TRBJ2-7|.|12
TGCGCCAGCAGCGGAGCTTCCTACGAGCAGTACTTC
CASSGASYEQYF
>TRBV6-1|.|TRBJ2-7|.|14
TGTGCCAGCAGTGAGGAACAGGGAACCTACGAGCAGTACTTC
CASSEEQGTYEQYF
>TRBV7-3|.|TRBJ1-6|.|15
TGTGCCAGCAGCTTACAACAGGGATCCGATTCACCCCTCCACTTT
CASSLQQGSDSPLHF
>TRBV7-6|few|TRBJ1-5|.|15
TGTGCCAGCAGCTTAGGCCCAGGGCAGGGACAGCCCCAGCATTTT
CASSLGPGQGQPQHF
>TRBV5-6|.|TRBJ2-3|.|15
TGTGCCAGCAGCTTGGCCGTCTCTAGCACAGATACGCAGTATTTT
CASSLAVSSTDTQYF
>TRBV5-1|.|TRBJ1-2|.|13
TGCGCCAGCAGCTTGGCAGGCCACTATGGCTACACCTTC
CASSLAGHYGYTF
>TRBV28|.|TRBJ1-5|.|15
TGTGCCAGCAGTTGGTCCTCCCCGGGGGGTCAGCCCCAGCATTTT
CASSWSSPGGQPQHF
>TRBV14|.|TRBJ2-3|.|11
TGTGCCAGCGGACACACAGATACGCAGTATTTT
CASGHTDTQYF
>TRBV18|.|TRBJ2-7|.|15
TGTGCCAGCTCACCAGGAGCGGAGGCCCTCTACGAGCAGTACTTC
CASSPGAEALYEQYF
>TRBV3-1/TRBV3-2|.|TRBJ1-4|.|13
TGTGCCAGCAGCACTCAAGGTGGGCTGAGACTGTTTTTT
CASSTQGGLRLFF
>TRBV27|.|TRBJ2-7|TRBD1|15
TGTGCCAGCAGTTTACGGGTACAGGGGCCGTACGAGCAGTACTTC
CASSLRVQGPYEQYF
>TRBV3-1/TRBV3-2|.|TRBJ1-1|.|14
TGTGCCAGCAGCCAAGCGTCCGGGGGCACTGAAGCTTTCTTT
CASSQASGGTEAFF
>TRBV2|.|TRBJ2-1|.|12
TGTGCCAGCAGTGCAACTTACAATGAGCAGTTCTTC
CASSATYNEQFF
>TRBV29-1|.|TRBJ2-4|TRBD1|12
TGCAGCGCTGAGACAGGGGTCGACATTCAGTACTTC
CSAETGVDIQYF
>TRBV28|few|TRBJ2-7|.|15
TGTGCCAGCAGTTTGCGTCTCTCGGGTTCCTACGAGCAGTACTTC
CASSLRLSGSYEQYF
>TRBV29-1|.|TRBJ1-4|.|13
TGCAGCGTTGGGGACACGGTAGAGGAAAAACTGTTTTTT
CSVGDTVEEKLFF
>TRBV28|few|TRBJ1-2|TRBD1|13
TGTGCCAGCAGAGACAGGGGGGCTAATGGCTACACCTTC
CASRDRGANGYTF
>TRBV7-6|once|TRBJ2-1|TRBD2|17
TGTGCCAGCAGCTTAAGAGGGACTAGCGGGAGGGCTAGGGCCTCGTTCTTC
CASSLRGTSGRARASFF
>TRBV6-5|few|TRBJ2-3|.|15
TGTGCCAGCAGCCGAGGGAATCCCAGCACAGATACGCAGTATTTT
CASSRGNPSTDTQYF
>TRBV27|.|TRBJ1-5|.|14
TGTGCCAGCAGTTTACGGGGGGGCAGTCAGCCCCAGCATTTT
CASSLRGGSQPQHF
>TRBV24-1|.|TRBJ2-1|TRBD1|14
TGTGCCACCAGTGACCCAGGGGGTCCGGATGAGCAGTTCTTC
CATSDPGGPDEQFF
>TRBV30|.|TRBJ1-3|.|12
TGTGCCTGGAACACAGGGGGAAACACCATATATTTT
CAWNTGGNTIYF
>TRBV19|.|TRBJ1-5|TRBD1|15
TGTGCCAGCTGGACGACTACAGGGGACGGCCAGCCCCAGCATTTT
CASWTTTGDGQPQHF
>TRBV19|.|TRBJ2-5|TRBD2|17
TGTGCCAGTAGTAATGGTCCGCGGGCGGGAGATCGGGAGACCCAGTACTTC
CASSNGPRAGDRETQYF
>TRBV12-5|.|TRBJ2-3|.|15
TGTGCTAGTGGTTTAGCTGGGGGCAGGGCAGATACGCAGTATTTT
CASGLAGGRADTQYF
>TRBV18|.|TRBJ2-6|TRBD1|16
TGTGCCAGCTCACTGGGACAGCCCTCTGGGGCCAACGTCCTGACTTTC
CASSLGQPSGANVLTF
>TRBV3-1/TRBV3-2|.|TRBJ2-3|TRBD2|16
TGTGCCAGCAGCCAAGAGGGGGGGAGTAACACAGATACGCAGTATTTT
CASSQEGGSNTDTQYF
>TRBV6-5|few|TRBJ2-1|TRBD2|16
TGTGCCAGCAGTTACTCGACTAGCGGGATGTACAATGAGCAGTTCTTC
CASSYSTSGMYNEQFF
>TRBV5-1|.|TRBJ1-2|.|13
TGCGCCAGCAGCTTGGCCGGCAGGGATGGCTACACCTTC
CASSLAGRDGYTF
>TRBV18|.|TRBJ2-3|.|14
TGTGCCAGCTCACCACGGGGGGAGGCAGATACGCAGTATTTT
CASSPRGEADTQYF
>TRBV7-2|once|TRBJ2-7|.|15
TGTGCCAGCAGCTTAGCTCTAGGGGGAGTGGGGGAGCAGTACTTC
CASSLALGGVGEQYF